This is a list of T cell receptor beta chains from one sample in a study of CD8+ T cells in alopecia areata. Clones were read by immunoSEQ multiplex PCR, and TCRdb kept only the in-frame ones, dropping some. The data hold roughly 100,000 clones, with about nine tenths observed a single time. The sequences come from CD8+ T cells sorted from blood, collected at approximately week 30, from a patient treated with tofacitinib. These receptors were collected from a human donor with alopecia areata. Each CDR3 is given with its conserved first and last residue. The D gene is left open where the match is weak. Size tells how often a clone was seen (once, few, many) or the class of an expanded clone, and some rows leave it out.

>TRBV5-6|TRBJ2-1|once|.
CASSLDSGWRNEQFF
TGTGCCAGCAGCTTGGACTCAGGGTGGCGCAATGAGCAGTTCTTC
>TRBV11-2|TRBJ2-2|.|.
CASSSSAFNTGELFF
TGTGCCAGCAGCTCGTCAGCGTTCAACACCGGGGAGCTGTTTTTT
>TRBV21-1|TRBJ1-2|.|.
CASTLPRDGYTF
TGTGCCAGCACCTTACCCAGGGACGGCTACACCTTC
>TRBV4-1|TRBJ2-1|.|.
CASKELVTYNEQFF
TGCGCCAGCAAAGAGCTAGTTACCTACAATGAGCAGTTCTTC
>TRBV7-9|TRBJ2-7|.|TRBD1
CASSRDRDNLEQYF
TGTGCCAGCAGCCGGGACAGGGACAATCTCGAGCAGTACTTC
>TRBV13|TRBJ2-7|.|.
CASSLGRGSYEQYF
TGTGCCAGCAGCTTGGGCAGGGGCTCCTACGAGCAGTACTTC
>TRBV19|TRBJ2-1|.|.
CASSIRSASYNEQFF
TGTGCCAGTAGTATACGCAGCGCGTCCTACAATGAGCAGTTCTTC
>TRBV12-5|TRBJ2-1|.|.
CASGLQGRDNEQFF
TGTGCTAGTGGTTTACAGGGTAGAGACAATGAGCAGTTCTTC
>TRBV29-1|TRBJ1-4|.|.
CSAVVFRDNKEKLFF
TGCAGCGCCGTCGTGTTTAGGGACAACAAGGAAAAACTGTTTTTT
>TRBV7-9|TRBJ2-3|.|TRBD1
CASSSTGGGTDTQYF
TGTGCCAGCAGCTCGACAGGGGGCGGCACAGATACGCAGTATTTT
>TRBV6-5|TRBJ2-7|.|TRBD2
CASSPAGASYEQYF
TGTGCCAGCAGCCCAGCGGGGGCCTCCTACGAGCAGTACTTC
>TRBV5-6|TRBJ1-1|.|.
CASSYTPGGGPEAFF
TGTGCCAGCAGCTATACCCCCGGTGGGGGACCTGAAGCTTTCTTT
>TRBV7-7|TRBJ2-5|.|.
CASSSEGFGAQYF
TGTGCTAGCAGCTCTGAAGGATTCGGCGCCCAGTACTTC
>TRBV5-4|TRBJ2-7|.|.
CASQDSSSYEQYF
TGTGCCTCACAGGACTCGAGCTCCTACGAGCAGTACTTC
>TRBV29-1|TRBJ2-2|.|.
CSAHVQNTGELFF
TGCAGCGCCCATGTTCAGAACACCGGGGAGCTGTTTTTT
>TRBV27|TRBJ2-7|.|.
CASTVGGGSGEQYF
TGTGCCAGCACCGTAGGAGGGGGCAGTGGGGAGCAGTACTTC
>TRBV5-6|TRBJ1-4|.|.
CASSTPGPTGDEKLFF
TGTGCCAGCAGCACACCTGGCCCCACCGGTGATGAAAAACTGTTTTTT
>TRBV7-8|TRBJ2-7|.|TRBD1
CASSPRDSGGYEQYF
TGTGCCAGCAGCCCCCGGGACAGCGGAGGCTACGAGCAGTACTTC
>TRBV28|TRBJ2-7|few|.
CASSLRDEQYF
TGTGCCAGCAGTTTGAGGGACGAGCAGTACTTC
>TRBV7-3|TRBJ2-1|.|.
CASSLNLMGPYNEQFF
TGTGCCAGCAGCTTAAATCTGATGGGACCCTACAATGAGCAGTTCTTC
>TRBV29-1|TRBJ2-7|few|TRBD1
CSVEDQAGQGKYPYEQYF
TGCAGCGTTGAAGATCAAGCGGGACAGGGAAAGTATCCCTACGAGCAGTACTTC
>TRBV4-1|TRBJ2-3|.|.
CASSQDALQYF
TGCGCCAGCAGCCAAGATGCATTGCAGTATTTT
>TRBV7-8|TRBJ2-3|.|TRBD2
CASSTLTSFLTDTQYF
TGTGCCAGCAGCACCCTGACTAGCTTCCTCACAGATACGCAGTATTTT
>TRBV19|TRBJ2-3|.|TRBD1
CASKEQGQGDTQYF
TGTGCCAGCAAAGAACAGGGGCAGGGAGATACGCAGTATTTT
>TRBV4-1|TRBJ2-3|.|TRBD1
CASSHGNRGDTQYF
TGCGCCAGCAGCCACGGAAACAGGGGAGATACGCAGTATTTT
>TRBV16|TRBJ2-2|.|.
CASSQVGYDTGELFF
TGTGCCAGCAGCCAAGTGGGCTACGACACCGGGGAGCTGTTTTTT
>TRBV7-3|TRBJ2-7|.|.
CASSLGKSYEQYF
TGTGCCAGCAGCTTGGGCAAAAGCTACGAGCAGTACTTC
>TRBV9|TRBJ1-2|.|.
CASSESNYGYTF
TGTGCCAGCAGCGAGTCTAACTATGGCTACACCTTC
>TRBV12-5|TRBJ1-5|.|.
CASGLDVRGNQPQHF
TGTGCTAGTGGTTTGGATGTCAGGGGAAATCAGCCCCAGCATTTT